Below, 16 T cell receptor beta chains from the same sample are listed, as sequenced in a study of shared clonotypes between healthy human individuals (dated by TCRdb to the early 2020s). Library preparation employed the immunoSEQ multiplex PCR assay. TCRdb's version of the immuneACCESS table is confined to in-frame rearrangements and falls short of the full clone set. An unresolved V gene accounts for under half of the shortfall where checked; the remainder is of unknown origin. For this sample there are under 2,500,000 clones; 95% appear just once. The top ten constitute roughly 0.13% of the sample. Sequenced: naive CD4+ T cells sorted from blood. What the cell subset or site label conveys for this sample: CD45RA+ positively selected. These receptors all come from a man between 18 and 29 years old in good health.

The genes are TRBV10-1 and TRBJ2-7, with 8 bases aligning to TRBD2. This CDR3 is 16 amino acids long. Germline lookup yields CDR1 WNHNN and CDR2 SYGVQD (reference sequence). V shed 7 bases, J shed 3 bases, and the junction held 14 bases outside the gene matches. The CDR3, as DNA: TGCGCCAGCACCCCCCCGGAGAATAGCGGGGTCTACGAGCAGTACTTC. Translation: CASTPPENSGVYEQYF.

The chain uses TRBV7-2 and TRBJ2-2; tentatively, D is TRBD1 (6 bases). CDR1 and CDR2 from the germline V gene are SGHTA and FQGNSA. The CDR3 sequence is 15 residues long. The V end lost 5 bases, the J end lost 6 bases, and 16 bases lay between the germline ends. In DNA form, the CDR3 reads TGTGCCAGCAGCGAGACCAAGACAGGCGCCGGGGAGCTGTTTTTT. Protein product: CASSETKTGAGELFF. The complete variable domain, with remaining parts taken from reference TRBV7-2 and TRBJ2-2, reads GAGVSQSPSNKVTEKGKDVELRCDPISGHTALYWYRQSLGQGLEFLIYFQGNSAPDKSGLPSDRFSAERTGGSVSTLTIQRTQQEDSAVYLCASSETKTGAGELFFGEGSRLTVL.

The rearrangement uses TRBV11-2 and TRBJ2-3; the D call may be TRBD1 or TRBD2 (6 bases each). Germline CDR1 SGHAT, CDR2 FQNNGV. This CDR3 is 16 amino acids long. The V end was cut by 2 bases, the J end by 0 bases, with 12 bases between. The CDR3 loop is CASSLNRDWSTDTQYF. CDR3 DNA: TGTGCCAGCAGCTTAAACAGGGACTGGAGCACAGATACGCAGTATTTT.

The rearrangement joins TRBV6-5 to TRBJ1-2, with 7 bases matching TRBD1. The CDR3 extends over 15 amino acids. Germline V gene sequence: CDR1 MNHEY, CDR2 SVGAGI. V lost 2 bases, J lost 4 bases, and 7 bases stayed unmatched. CDR3 amino acids: CASSYSGTARYGYTF. As DNA, the CDR3 is TGTGCCAGCAGTTACAGCGGGACAGCCCGCTATGGCTACACCTTC.

The V gene is TRBV4-3, the J gene TRBJ2-2; D possibly matches TRBD1 or TRBD2 (5 bases each). The V end was cut by 1 base, the J end by 6 bases, with 9 bases between. The CDR3 consists of 14 residues. Germline V gene lookup returns CDR1 LGHNA and CDR2 YSLEER. CDR3 nucleotide sequence: TGCGCCAGCAGCCAAGCGACGGGGCCCGGGGAGCTGTTTTTT. This gives the protein CASSQATGPGELFF.

The chain uses TRBV5-1 and TRBJ2-5; 12 bases line up with TRBD1. V gave up 4 bases and J gave up 4 bases; unmatched junction bases: 5. This CDR3 contains 15 residues. Germline loops: CDR1 SGHRS, CDR2 YFSETQ. As DNA, the CDR3 is TGCGCCAGCAGCGCGCGGGACAGGGGGCGAGAGACCCAGTACTTC. The encoded protein is CASSARDRGRETQYF.

The chain is built from TRBV6-1 and TRBJ2-7; D possibly uses TRBD1 or TRBD2 (6 bases each). The V gene lost 6 bases and the J gene lost 11 bases, with 14 bases spanning the gap. The V gene's germline CDR1 is MNHNS and CDR2 SASEGT. The CDR3 consists of 11 residues. The CDR3 protein is CASSTGRKEYF. The CDR3 DNA reads as TGTGCCAGCAGCACAGGGAGGAAGGAGTACTTC.

The gene calls are TRBV7-2 and TRBJ2-1; 9 bases match TRBD2. The CDR3 extends over 15 amino acids. V lost 6 bases, J lost 2 bases, and 5 bases stayed unmatched. From germline, CDR1 is SGHTA and CDR2 FQGNSA. CDR3 in DNA: TGTGCCAGCAGACGTAGCGGGAGTCCCTACAATGAGCAGTTCTTC. This encodes CASRRSGSPYNEQFF.

This clone has a single count. The V gene is TRBV6-6, the J gene TRBJ2-3; D is uncertain. V lost 0 bases to trimming and J lost 2 bases, with 12 bases between them. Germline CDR1 MNHNY, CDR2 SVGAGI (reference sequence). The CDR3 length is 16 residues. This chain's CDR3 is CASSYSNPGLTDTQYF. CDR3 DNA sequence: TGTGCCAGCAGTTACTCGAACCCCGGTCTCACAGATACGCAGTATTTT.

The chain joins TRBV7-9 to TRBJ1-2, with D unresolved. V lost 1 base and J lost 7, with 10 bases in between. Per germline, CDR1 SEHNR and CDR2 FQNEAQ (reference sequence). This CDR3 is 13 amino acids long. Here the CDR3 DNA reads TGTGCCAGCAGCTTAGTGGGGTTCCGTGGCTACACCTTC. It specifies CASSLVGFRGYTF.

This chain uses TRBV7-9 with TRBJ2-5, with 8 nucleotides matching TRBD1. The CDR3 extends over 13 amino acids. Germline V gene data show CDR1 as SEHNR and CDR2 as FQNEAQ (reference sequence). V dropped 6 bases and J dropped 4; count of bases not matched to a gene: 4. The DNA of the CDR3 is TGTGCCAGCAGTTCCGACAGGGGAGAGACCCAGTACTTC. Its translation: CASSSDRGETQYF.

This chain joins TRBV23-1 and TRBJ1-2, with 9 bases identical to TRBD1. TRBV23-1 is labeled an ORF, and its function is uncertain. The CDR3 has 20 amino acids. Germline trimming cut 7 bases from V and 2 bases from J; bases unmatched to any gene: 23. DNA for the CDR3: TGCGCCAGCACCACCCGCTGGACAGGGGACTCAACTCCCCTCAACTATGGCTACACCTTC. Residues: CASTTRWTGDSTPLNYGYTF.

This rearrangement joins TRBV10-3 to TRBJ1-4, with D tentatively TRBD1 (5 bases). CDR3 length: 13 residues. CDR1 is ENHRY, CDR2 SYGVKD, per germline. Trimming cost V 8 bases and J 8 bases, with 15 bases left between them. CDR3 in DNA: TGTGCCATCGGGGGGGTCGCCTGGGAAAAACTGTTTTTT. This codes for CAIGGVAWEKLFF.

The chain has TRBV4-1 and TRBJ2-6; maybe TRBD2 (5 bases). In germline, CDR1 is MGHRA, CDR2 YSYEKL. The CDR3 is 16 residues long. V was pared by 2 bases and J by 0 bases, with 8 bases between. CDR3 protein: CASSQPGNSGANVLTF. The CDR3 DNA sequence: TGCGCCAGCAGCCAACCGGGAAACTCTGGGGCCAACGTCCTGACTTTC.

This sequence joins TRBV2 and TRBJ2-1; D perhaps matches TRBD2 (6 bases). Trimming took off 2 bases at V and 6 bases at J, with 17 bases between the two ends. Germline-derived CDR1 and CDR2 are SNHLY and FYNNEI. CDR3 length: 16 amino acids. CDR3 in DNA: TGTGCCAGCAGTGAAAGGCCCCCTCGACTAGGCAATGAGCAGTTCTTC. Amino acid sequence: CASSERPPRLGNEQFF.

This clone is a singleton in its sample. Other DNA sequences in the same sample also yield this CDR3. The chain couples TRBV27 to TRBJ1-4; 9 positions agree with TRBD1. Looked up from germline, CDR1 is MNHEY and CDR2 is SMNVEV (reference sequence). V gave up 2 bases and J gave up 8 bases; unmatched junction bases: 3. The CDR3 sequence is 14 residues long. CDR3 in DNA: TGTGCCAGCAGTTTACGACAGGGGGGCGAAAAACTGTTTTTT. As protein: CASSLRQGGEKLFF.